The 9 T cell receptor beta chains below come from one sample, sequenced in a study of cytomegalovirus exposure and HLA in healthy donors. Some clones are missing from TCRdb's copy, which holds only in-frame ones; the method was immunoSEQ multiplex PCR. The sample carries about 160,000 clones, 65% to 90% recorded once. The sequencing sample was made of PBMCs. Receptors originate from a woman between 18 and 30 years old in good health and CMV-seronegative.

This clone was recorded only once. CDR3 in amino acids: CASSPGSGNPYEQYF. The CDR3 nucleotides read TGTGCCAGCTCACCAGGGTCAGGCAATCCCTACGAGCAGTACTTC. V gene TRBV18 combines with J gene TRBJ2-7; no clear D gene. The CDR3 sequence is 15 residues long. V was pared by 2 bases and J by 2 bases, with 13 bases between. Germline V gene sequence: CDR1 KGHSH, CDR2 LQKENI.

This rearrangement joins TRBV18 to TRBJ2-5, with 7 bases lining up with TRBD2. CDR3 length equals 15 residues. Germline V gene lookup returns CDR1 KGHSH and CDR2 LQKENI. J lost 1 base, V lost 3 bases, and 5 bases had no gene match. CDR3 DNA sequence: TGTGCCAGCTCACCCGCCCTAGCGGTCCAAGAGACCCAGTACTTC. It codes for CASSPALAVQETQYF.

This rearrangement joins TRBV5-1 to TRBJ2-4, with D tentatively TRBD2 (6 bases). CDR1 and CDR2 from the germline V gene are SGHRS and YFSETQ. Trimming left V 6 bases short and J 0 bases short, with 10 bases between. The CDR3 is made up of 14 amino acids. The CDR3: CASKRDLAKNIQYF. In nucleotides, the CDR3 is TGCGCCAGCAAGAGGGACTTAGCCAAAAACATTCAGTACTTC.

The CDR3 spells CASSLGTVGVEGYTF. CDR3 bases: TGTGCCAGCAGCCTTGGGACAGTGGGGGTTGAGGGCTACACCTTC. The V call is TRBV7-8, the J call TRBJ1-2, with 7 bases matching TRBD1. J gave up 8 bases and V 5 bases, and 14 bases lay outside the gene matches. The CDR3 is 15 residues long. Germline loops: CDR1 SGHVS, CDR2 FQNEAQ. Full variable domain (remainder filled in from reference TRBV7-8 and TRBJ1-2): GAGVSQSPRYKVAKRGQDVALRCDPISGHVSLFWYQQALGQGPEFLTYFQNEAQLDKSGLPSDRFFAERPEGSVSTLKIQRTQQEDSAVYLCASSLGTVGVEGYTFGSGTRLTVV.

For the CDR3, the DNA is TGTGCCAGTAGTATGGACATCATGAACACTGAAGCTTTCTTT. It specifies CASSMDIMNTEAFF. This chain uses TRBV19 with TRBJ1-1; a weak D match, TRBD1 (5 bases). This CDR3 has 14 residues. The germline V gene encodes CDR1 LNHDA and CDR2 SQIVND (reference sequence). Deletions cut 3 bases from V and 0 bases from J, with 8 bases between.

This clone was picked up a small number of times. The V call is TRBV11-2, the J call TRBJ2-1, with D possibly being TRBD2 (5 bases). Trimming took off 1 base at V and 5 bases at J, with 12 bases between the two ends. CDR1 and CDR2 from the germline V gene are SGHAT and FQNNGV. The CDR3 spans 15 residues. The DNA of the CDR3 is TGTGCCAGCAGCTTAGCGGCGGGTCTTAACAATGAGCAGTTCTTC. Encoded protein: CASSLAAGLNNEQFF.

The chain combines TRBV5-1 with TRBJ2-7; 9 bases fit TRBD2. V lost 1 base to trimming and J lost 7 bases; unmatched junction nucleotides: 9. Germline-derived CDR1 and CDR2 are SGHRS and YFSETQ. The CDR3 totals 15 residues. The CDR3 nucleotides are TGCGCCAGCAGCTTGACTAGCGGGCGGTATGGGGAGCAGTACTTC. This translates into CASSLTSGRYGEQYF.

This clone was observed a handful of times. The chain employs TRBV5-6 and TRBJ2-7, with a weak D call TRBD1 (5 bases). The V and J ends lost 0 bases and 4 bases respectively, with 8 bases between them. The V gene's germline CDR1 is SGHDT and CDR2 YYEEEE. The CDR3 has 13 residues. The CDR3 protein is CASSLARVYEQYF. CDR3 sequence (DNA): TGTGCCAGCAGCTTGGCCAGGGTTTACGAGCAGTACTTC.

The chain recombines TRBV6-1 with TRBJ1-3; D might be TRBD1 (6 bases). V was clipped by 0 bases and J by 6 bases, with 12 bases between them. The CDR3 totals 15 residues. The V gene's germline CDR1 is MNHNS and CDR2 SASEGT. The CDR3 DNA follows: TGTGCCAGCAGTGAAGCGGAGGCAGGGGCAAACACCATATATTTT. Translating it yields CASSEAEAGANTIYF.